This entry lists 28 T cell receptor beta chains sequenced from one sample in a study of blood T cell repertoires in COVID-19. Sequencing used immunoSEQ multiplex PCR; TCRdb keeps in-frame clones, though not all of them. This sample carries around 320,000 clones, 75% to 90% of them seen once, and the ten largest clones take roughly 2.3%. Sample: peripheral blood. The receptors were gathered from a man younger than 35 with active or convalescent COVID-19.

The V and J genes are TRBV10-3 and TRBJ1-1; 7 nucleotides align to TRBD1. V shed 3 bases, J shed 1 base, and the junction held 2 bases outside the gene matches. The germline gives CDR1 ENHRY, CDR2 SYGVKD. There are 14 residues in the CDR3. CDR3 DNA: TGTGCCATCAGTGAACAGGGGTCGAACACTGAAGCTTTCTTT. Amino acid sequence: CAISEQGSNTEAFF.

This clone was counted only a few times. The CDR3 DNA is TGTGCCAGCAGCACCCGACAGGGGGGGACCGGGGAGCTGTTTTTT. It yields the protein CASSTRQGGTGELFF. V and J are TRBV5-6 and TRBJ2-2, with TRBD1 matching over 9 bases. The CDR3 contains 15 residues. V shed 4 bases, J shed 5 bases, and the junction held 6 bases outside the gene matches. Germline CDR1 reads SGHDT; CDR2 reads YYEEEE.

Here the CDR3 DNA reads TGTGCCAGCAGCCAAGATGCCGGACTAGCGTTGTACGAGCAGTACTTC. Amino acid sequence: CASSQDAGLALYEQYF. This chain uses TRBV14 with TRBJ2-7; TRBD2 aligns across 9 bases. Germline V gene data show CDR1 as SGHDN and CDR2 as FVKESK. Trimming at V came to 0 bases and at J to 4 bases, leaving 7 bases not matched to a gene. The CDR3 contains 16 residues.

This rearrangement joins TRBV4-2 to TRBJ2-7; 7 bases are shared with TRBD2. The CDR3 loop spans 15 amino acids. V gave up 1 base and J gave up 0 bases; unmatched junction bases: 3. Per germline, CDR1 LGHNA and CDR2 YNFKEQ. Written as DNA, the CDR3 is TGTGCCAGCAGCCAAGCGGGCGGGAGCTCCTACGAGCAGTACTTC. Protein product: CASSQAGGSSYEQYF.

Here the CDR3 DNA reads TGCGCCAGCAGCTGGGGATGGACAGGCCCGTCAGATACGCAGTATTTT. Residues: CASSWGWTGPSDTQYF. The chain uses TRBV5-1 and TRBJ2-3; 7 nucleotides line up with TRBD1. V was pared by 3 bases and J by 4 bases, with 11 bases of the junction left unmatched. This CDR3 is built from 16 residues. In germline, CDR1 is SGHRS, CDR2 YFSETQ.

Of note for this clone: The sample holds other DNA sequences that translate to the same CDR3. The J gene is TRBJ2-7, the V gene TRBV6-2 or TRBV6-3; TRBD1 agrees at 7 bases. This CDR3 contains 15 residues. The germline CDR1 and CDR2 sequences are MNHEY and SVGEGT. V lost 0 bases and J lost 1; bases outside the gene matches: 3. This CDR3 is CASSYSGGGSYEQYF. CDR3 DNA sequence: TGTGCCAGCAGTTACTCAGGGGGCGGATCCTACGAGCAGTACTTC.

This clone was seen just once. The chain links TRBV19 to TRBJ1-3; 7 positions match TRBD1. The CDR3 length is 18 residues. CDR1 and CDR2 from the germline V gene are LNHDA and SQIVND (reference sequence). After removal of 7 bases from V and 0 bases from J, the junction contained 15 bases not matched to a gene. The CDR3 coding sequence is TGTGCCAGTACCCAATCGGACAGGATGATCTCCTCTGGAAACACCATATATTTT. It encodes CASTQSDRMISSGNTIYF. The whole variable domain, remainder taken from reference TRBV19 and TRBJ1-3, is DGGITQSPKYLFRKEGQNVTLSCEQNLNHDAMYWYRQDPGQGLRLIYYSQIVNDFQKGDIAEGYSVSREKKESFPLTVTSAQKNPTAFYLCASTQSDRMISSGNTIYFGEGSWLTVV.

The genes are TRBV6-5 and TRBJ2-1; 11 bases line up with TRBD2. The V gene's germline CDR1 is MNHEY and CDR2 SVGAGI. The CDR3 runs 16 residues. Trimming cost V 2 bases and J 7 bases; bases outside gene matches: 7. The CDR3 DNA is TGTGCCAGCAGTTACGGGATAGCGGGAGGGCGGAATGAGCAGTTCTTC. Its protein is CASSYGIAGGRNEQFF.

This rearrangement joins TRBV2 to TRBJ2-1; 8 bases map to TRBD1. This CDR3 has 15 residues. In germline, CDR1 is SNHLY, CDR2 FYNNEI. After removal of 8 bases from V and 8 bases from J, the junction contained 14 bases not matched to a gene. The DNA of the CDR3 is TGTGCCAGCTCTTCCGGGACAGGAGGTTGGGATGAGCAGTTCTTC. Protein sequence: CASSSGTGGWDEQFF.

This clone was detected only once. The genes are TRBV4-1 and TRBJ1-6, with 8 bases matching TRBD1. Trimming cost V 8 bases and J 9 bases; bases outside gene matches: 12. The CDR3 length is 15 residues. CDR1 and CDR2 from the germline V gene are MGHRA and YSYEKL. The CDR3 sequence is CASAGSGQGVSPLHF. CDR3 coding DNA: TGCGCCAGCGCGGGTTCCGGACAGGGAGTTTCACCCCTCCACTTT.

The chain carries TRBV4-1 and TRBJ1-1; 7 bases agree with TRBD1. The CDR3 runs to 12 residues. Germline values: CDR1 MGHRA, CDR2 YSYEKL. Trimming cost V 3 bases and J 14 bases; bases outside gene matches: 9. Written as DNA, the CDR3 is TGCGCCAGCAGCCACATGACAGGGAAGATCTTCTTT. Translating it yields CASSHMTGKIFF.

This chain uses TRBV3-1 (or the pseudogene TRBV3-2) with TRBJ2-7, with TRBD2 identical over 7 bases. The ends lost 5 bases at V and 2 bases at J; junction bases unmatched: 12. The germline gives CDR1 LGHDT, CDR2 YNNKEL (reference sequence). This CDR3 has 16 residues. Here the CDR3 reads CASSGLAAISTYEQYF. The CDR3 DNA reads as TGTGCCAGCAGCGGGCTAGCGGCTATATCTACCTACGAGCAGTACTTC.

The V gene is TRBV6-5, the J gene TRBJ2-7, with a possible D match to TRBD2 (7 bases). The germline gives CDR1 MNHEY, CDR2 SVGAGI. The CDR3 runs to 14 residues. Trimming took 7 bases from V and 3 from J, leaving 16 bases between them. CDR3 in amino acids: CASKRGAGIYEQYF. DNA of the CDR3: TGTGCCAGCAAACGGGGGGCCGGAATCTACGAGCAGTACTTC.

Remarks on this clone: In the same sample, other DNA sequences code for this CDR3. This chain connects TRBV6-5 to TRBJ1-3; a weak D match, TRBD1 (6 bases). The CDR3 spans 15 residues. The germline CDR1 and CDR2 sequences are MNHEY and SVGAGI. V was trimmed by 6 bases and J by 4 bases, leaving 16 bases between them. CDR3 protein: CASSFDRSSGNTIYF. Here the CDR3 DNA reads TGTGCCAGCAGCTTTGACAGGTCATCGGGAAACACCATATATTTT.

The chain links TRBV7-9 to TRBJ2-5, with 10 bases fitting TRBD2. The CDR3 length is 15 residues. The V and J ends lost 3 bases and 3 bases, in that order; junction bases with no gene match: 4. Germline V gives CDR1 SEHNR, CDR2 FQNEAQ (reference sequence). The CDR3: CASSFVLAGEETQYF. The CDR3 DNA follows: TGTGCCAGCAGCTTCGTCCTAGCGGGAGAAGAGACCCAGTACTTC.

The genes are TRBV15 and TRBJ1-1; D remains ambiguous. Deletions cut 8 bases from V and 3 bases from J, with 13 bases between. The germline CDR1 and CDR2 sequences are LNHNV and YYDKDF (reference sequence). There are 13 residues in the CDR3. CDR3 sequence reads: CATEEGKDTEAFF. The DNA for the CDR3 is TGTGCCACCGAGGAGGGAAAGGACACTGAAGCTTTCTTT.

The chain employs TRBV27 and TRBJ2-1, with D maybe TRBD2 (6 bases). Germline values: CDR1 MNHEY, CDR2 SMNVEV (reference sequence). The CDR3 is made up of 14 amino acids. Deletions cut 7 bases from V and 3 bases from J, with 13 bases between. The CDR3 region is CASKWEVLYNEQFF. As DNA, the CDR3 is TGTGCCAGCAAGTGGGAGGTTCTCTACAATGAGCAGTTCTTC.

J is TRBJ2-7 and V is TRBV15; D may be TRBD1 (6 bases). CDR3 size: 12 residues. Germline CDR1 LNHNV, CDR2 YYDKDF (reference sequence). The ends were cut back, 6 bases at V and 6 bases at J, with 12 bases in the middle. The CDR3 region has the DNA TGTGCCACCAGTCTCTCAGGGGTCGAGCAGTACTTC. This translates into CATSLSGVEQYF.

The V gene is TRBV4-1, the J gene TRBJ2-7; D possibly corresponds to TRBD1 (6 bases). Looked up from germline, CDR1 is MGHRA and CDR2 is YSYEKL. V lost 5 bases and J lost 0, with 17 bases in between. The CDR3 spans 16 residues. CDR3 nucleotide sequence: TGCGCCAGCAGCTGGGACAAATCTAGGGGCTCCTACGAGCAGTACTTC. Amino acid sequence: CASSWDKSRGSYEQYF.

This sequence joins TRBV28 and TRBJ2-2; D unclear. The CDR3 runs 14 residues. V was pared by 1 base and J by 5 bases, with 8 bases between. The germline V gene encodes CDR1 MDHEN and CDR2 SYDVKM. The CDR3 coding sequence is TGTGCCAGCAGTTTATATCTTATGACCGGGGAGCTGTTTTTT. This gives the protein CASSLYLMTGELFF.

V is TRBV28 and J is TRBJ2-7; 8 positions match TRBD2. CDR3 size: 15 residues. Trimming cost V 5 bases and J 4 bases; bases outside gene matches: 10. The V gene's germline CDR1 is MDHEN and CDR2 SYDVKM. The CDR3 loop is CASSRIGAGEYEQYF. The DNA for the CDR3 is TGTGCCAGCAGTCGAATAGGAGCGGGAGAGTACGAGCAGTACTTC.

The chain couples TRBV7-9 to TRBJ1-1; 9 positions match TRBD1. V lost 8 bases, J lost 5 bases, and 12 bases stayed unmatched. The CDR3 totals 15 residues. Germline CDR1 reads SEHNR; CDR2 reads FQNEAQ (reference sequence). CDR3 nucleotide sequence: TGTGCCAGCGGCCAAAACCCGACAGGGGGAACTGAAGCTTTCTTT. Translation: CASGQNPTGGTEAFF.

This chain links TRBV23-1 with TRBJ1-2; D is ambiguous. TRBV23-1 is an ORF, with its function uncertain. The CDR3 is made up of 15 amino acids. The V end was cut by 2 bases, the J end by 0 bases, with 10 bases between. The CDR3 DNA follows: TGCGCCAGCAGTCAAGTCTACCCGGCTAACTATGGCTACACCTTC. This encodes CASSQVYPANYGYTF.

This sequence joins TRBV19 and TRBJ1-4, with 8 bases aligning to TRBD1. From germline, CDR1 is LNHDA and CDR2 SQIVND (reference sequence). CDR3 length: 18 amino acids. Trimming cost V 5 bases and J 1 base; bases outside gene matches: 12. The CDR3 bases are TGTGCCAGTAGTTTAGTCCCAGGGGGCGCAGGAACTAATGAAAAACTGTTTTTT. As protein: CASSLVPGGAGTNEKLFF.

CDR3 protein: CASSPWGESSYEQYF. In DNA form, the CDR3 reads TGTGCCAGCTCACCATGGGGAGAGAGCTCCTACGAGCAGTACTTC. This rearrangement joins TRBV18 to TRBJ2-7, with D tentatively TRBD2 (5 bases). The V end was cut by 2 bases, the J end by 0 bases, with 11 bases between. The CDR3 extends over 15 amino acids. The germline CDR1 and CDR2 sequences are KGHSH and LQKENI.

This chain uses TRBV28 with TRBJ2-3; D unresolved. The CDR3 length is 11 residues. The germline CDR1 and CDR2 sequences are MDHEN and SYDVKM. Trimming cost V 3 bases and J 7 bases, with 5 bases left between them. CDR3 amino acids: CASSFSYTQYF. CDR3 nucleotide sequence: TGTGCCAGCAGTTTTAGCTATACGCAGTATTTT. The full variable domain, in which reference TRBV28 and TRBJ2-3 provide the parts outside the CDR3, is DVKVTQSSRYLVKRTGEKVFLECVQDMDHENMFWYRQDPGLGLRLIYFSYDVKMKEKGDIPEGYSVSREKKERFSLILESASTNQTSMYLCASSFSYTQYFGPGTRLTVL.

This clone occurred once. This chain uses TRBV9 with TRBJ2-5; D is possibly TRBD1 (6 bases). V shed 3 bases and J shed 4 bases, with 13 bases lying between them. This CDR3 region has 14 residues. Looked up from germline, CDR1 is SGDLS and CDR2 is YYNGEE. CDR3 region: CASSGPTGRETQYF. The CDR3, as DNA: TGTGCCAGCAGCGGACCTACAGGGCGAGAGACCCAGTACTTC.

The chain's CDR3 is CASSEEGQSYNEQFF. CDR3 DNA sequence: TGTGCCAGCAGTGAAGAGGGACAGTCCTACAATGAGCAGTTCTTC. V and J are TRBV6-4 and TRBJ2-1; 7 bases are shared with TRBD1. J gave up 1 base and V 3 bases, and 3 bases lay outside the gene matches. Germline lookup yields CDR1 MRHNA and CDR2 SNTAGT. The CDR3 is 15 amino acids.